What follows describes a single TCR beta chain. Its antigen remains unknown. Described time point: cycle 4 day 1 (C4D1), after less than seven weeks of nivolumab. All patients relapsed after autologous stem cell transplantation, and brentuximab vedotin exposure varied. Germline V gene data show CDR1 as MGHDK and CDR2 as SYGVNS. V dropped 1 base and J dropped 6 bases, with 2 bases sitting between them. The CDR3 contains 11 residues. The sample comes from a study of PD-1 blockade in classical Hodgkin lymphoma. Study-wide context: Patients in the cohort were put on intravenous nivolumab, 3 mg/kg every 2 weeks.

Study observations and caveats: Diminished baseline TCR diversity has been reported in newly diagnosed patients relative to healthy donors. Exclusion removed patients who began nivolumab under 1 year after ASCT. With CD4+ cells, TCR diversity rose significantly by C4D1, but not with CD8+ cells.

Data came from immunoSEQ multiplex PCR; TCRdb stores just in-frame clones and leaves some out. The table lists over 60,000 clones, about 90% of them singletons. The sequences come from peripheral blood mononuclear cells (PBMCs), collected before the fourth cycle of nivolumab. This TCR derives from a human donor with classical Hodgkin lymphoma. The rearrangement links TRBV25-1 to TRBJ2-3; D uncertain. The CDR3 is CASSELDTQYF. CDR3 DNA: TGTGCCAGCAGTGAATTGGATACGCAGTATTTT. Supplemented by reference TRBV25-1 and TRBJ2-3, the full variable domain reads EADIYQTPRYLVIGTGKKITLECSQTMGHDKMYWYQQDPGMELHLIHYSYGVNSTEKGDLSSESTVSRIRTEHFPLTLESARPSHTSQYLCASSELDTQYFGPGTRLTVL.